The 28 T cell receptor beta chains below were found in one sample sequenced in a study of blood T cell repertoires in COVID-19. Method: immunoSEQ multiplex PCR; TCRdb's copy keeps in-frame clones and lacks some. The data show under 200,000 clones, 88% seen once. The sample taken for sequencing was peripheral blood. The receptor set was obtained from a man aged 35 to 55 with active or convalescent COVID-19.

The CDR3 sequence is CSVGGLGDQPQHF. In DNA, the CDR3 is TGCAGCGTTGGGGGGCTGGGGGATCAGCCCCAGCATTTT. The chain has TRBV29-1 and TRBJ1-5, with D tentatively TRBD1 (6 bases). Per germline, CDR1 SQVTM and CDR2 ANQGSEA. This CDR3 is 13 amino acids long. Trimming took off 4 bases at V and 5 bases at J, with 12 bases between the two ends.

This sequence joins TRBV19 and TRBJ1-6; 8 bases are a match to TRBD1. The CDR3 totals 14 residues. V lost 3 bases, J lost 6 bases, and 1 base stayed unmatched. CDR1 is LNHDA and CDR2 is SQIVND in the germline V gene (reference sequence). Here the CDR3 reads CASSIGQGNSPLHF. CDR3 nucleotide sequence: TGTGCCAGTAGTATCGGACAGGGTAATTCACCCCTCCACTTT.

As for this clone: This CDR3 is also generated by other DNA sequences in the sample. The V call is TRBV19, the J call TRBJ1-1; D remains ambiguous. Trimming cost V 3 bases and J 0 bases, with 8 bases left between them. CDR3 length: 14 residues. Looked up from germline, CDR1 is LNHDA and CDR2 is SQIVND (reference sequence). Written as DNA, the CDR3 is TGTGCCAGTAGTATTGAGGGTGTGAACACTGAAGCTTTCTTT. Translating it yields CASSIEGVNTEAFF.

J is TRBJ1-2 and V is TRBV5-1; D may be TRBD1 (5 bases). The germline V and J ends were trimmed by 0 bases and 4 bases, with 13 bases remaining between them. CDR1 is SGHRS and CDR2 is YFSETQ in the germline V gene. The CDR3 sequence is 15 residues long. The CDR3 spells CASSLDMRDLYGYTF. The CDR3 DNA sequence: TGCGCCAGCAGCTTGGACATGCGGGACCTCTATGGCTACACCTTC.

The rearrangement joins TRBV14 to TRBJ2-3, with 10 bases identical to TRBD2. The CDR3 covers 16 residues. Germline CDR1 is SGHDN and CDR2 is FVKESK. The ends lost 7 bases at V and 4 bases at J; junction bases unmatched: 11. CDR3 amino acids: CASTRRLAGVPDTQYF. The CDR3 DNA sequence: TGTGCCAGCACGAGGAGGCTAGCGGGAGTACCAGATACGCAGTATTTT.

J is TRBJ2-7 and V is TRBV27; D uncertain. The length of the CDR3 is 13 residues. Deletions cut 5 bases from V and 6 bases from J, with 14 bases between. Germline CDR1 and CDR2: MNHEY and SMNVEV (reference sequence). CDR3 sequence: CASSKEFGSEQYF. CDR3 nucleotides: TGTGCCAGCAGTAAGGAGTTTGGATCCGAGCAGTACTTC.

V and J are TRBV23-1 and TRBJ1-6, with a weak D call TRBD1 (5 bases). TRBV23-1 is noted as an ORF with a role that remains uncertain. V lost 7 bases and J 6 bases, leaving 7 bases between the germline ends. The CDR3 totals 12 residues. The CDR3 protein is CASMGGNSPLHF. CDR3 nucleotides: TGCGCCAGCATGGGGGGTAATTCACCCCTCCACTTT.

The chain has TRBV7-7 and TRBJ2-7; tentatively, D is TRBD1 (5 bases). This CDR3 spans 16 amino acids. CDR1 is SSHAT, CDR2 FNYEAQ, per germline (reference sequence). Trimming took off 5 bases at V and 1 base at J, with 18 bases between the two ends. The CDR3 is CASSPRFTGLSYEQYF. The CDR3 DNA reads as TGTGCCAGCAGCCCACGCTTCACAGGTCTTTCCTACGAGCAGTACTTC.

The V and J genes are TRBV30 and TRBJ1-2; possibly TRBD1 for D (6 bases). Trimming shortened V by 3 bases and J by 6 bases, and 11 bases separated the two germline ends. The germline V gene encodes CDR1 GTSNPN and CDR2 SVGIG (reference sequence). The CDR3 covers 12 residues. The CDR3 here is CAWSTGWDGYTF. DNA of the CDR3: TGTGCCTGGAGCACAGGGTGGGATGGCTACACCTTC.

The chain couples TRBV30 to TRBJ1-2; 7 bases are a match to TRBD1. Germline V gene data show CDR1 as GTSNPN and CDR2 as SVGIG (reference sequence). V lost 7 bases to trimming and J lost 6 bases; unmatched junction nucleotides: 8. This CDR3 has 12 amino acids. This CDR3 reads CAFKGAQNGYTF. In DNA form, the CDR3 reads TGTGCCTTCAAGGGGGCGCAGAATGGCTACACCTTC.

CDR3: CASSLPFDTFTQPQHF. The CDR3 coding sequence is TGTGCCAGCAGTTTACCTTTTGACACTTTTACTCAGCCCCAGCATTTT. The chain uses TRBV28 and TRBJ1-5; no reliable D call. The CDR3 sequence is 16 residues long. Germline values: CDR1 MDHEN, CDR2 SYDVKM. V lost 2 bases and J 6 bases, leaving 17 bases between the germline ends. Full variable domain (missing parts from reference TRBV28 and TRBJ1-5): DVKVTQSSRYLVKRTGEKVFLECVQDMDHENMFWYRQDPGLGLRLIYFSYDVKMKEKGDIPEGYSVSREKKERFSLILESASTNQTSMYLCASSLPFDTFTQPQHFGDGTRLSIL.

The chain has TRBV5-4 and TRBJ2-7; 7 bases line up with TRBD2. The germline V gene encodes CDR1 SGHNT and CDR2 YYREEE (reference sequence). The CDR3 has 15 residues. V dropped 2 bases and J dropped 3; count of bases not matched to a gene: 8. Written as DNA, the CDR3 is TGTGCCAGCAGCTTAGGACTAGAATCCCACTACGAGCAGTACTTC. Translation gives CASSLGLESHYEQYF.

This clone was seen only once. The gene calls are TRBV28 and TRBJ1-2; D not resolved. The CDR3 totals 14 residues. Trimming removed 3 bases at V and 8 bases at J, with 16 bases between. Germline V gives CDR1 MDHEN, CDR2 SYDVKM. The CDR3 loop is CASSLTGLSYGYTF. The CDR3, as DNA: TGTGCCAGCAGTTTGACTGGTTTGTCTTACGGCTACACCTTC.

Notes on this clone: A junction end diverges from the germline sequence, so it may reflect a read error. The chain is built from TRBV5-5 and TRBJ2-5; 7 bases match TRBD2. This CDR3 is built from 16 residues. Germline values: CDR1 SGHKS, CDR2 YYEKEE (reference sequence). CDR3 sequence (DNA): TGTGCCAGCACCTTGGGACTACCTCCGTACCAAGAGACCCAGTACTTC. Amino acids: CASTLGLPPYQETQYF. Looking up the rest from reference TRBV5-5 and TRBJ2-5 gives the full variable domain: DAGVTQSPTHLIKTRGQQVTLRCSPISGHKSVSWYQQVLGQGPQFIFQYYEKEERGRGNFPDRFSARQFPNYSSELNVNALLLGDSALYLCASTLGLPPYQETQYFGPGTRLLVL.

The chain has TRBV5-1 and TRBJ1-2; TRBD1 might be the D (6 bases). V gave up 4 bases and J gave up 6 bases, with 22 bases separating them. The CDR3 is 16 amino acids. The V gene's germline CDR1 is SGHRS and CDR2 YFSETQ. The CDR3, as DNA: TGCGCCAGCAGCCATGAATGGGCAGGGGTTGACGATGGCTACACCTTC. It translates to CASSHEWAGVDDGYTF. Complete variable domain (other parts from reference TRBV5-1 and TRBJ1-2): KAGVTQTPRYLIKTRGQQVTLSCSPISGHRSVSWYQQTPGQGLQFLFEYFSETQRNKGNFPGRFSGRQFSNSRSEMNVSTLELGDSALYLCASSHEWAGVDDGYTFGSGTRLTVV.

The J gene is TRBJ1-2, the V gene TRBV7-9; D perhaps matches TRBD1 (6 bases). This CDR3 contains 15 residues. CDR1 is SEHNR and CDR2 is FQNEAQ in the germline V gene (reference sequence). Trimming took 2 bases from V and 8 from J, leaving 18 bases between them. The CDR3: CASSLQGPQVYGYTF. The CDR3 bases are TGTGCCAGCAGCTTACAGGGGCCGCAAGTTTACGGCTACACCTTC.

The chain links TRBV7-2 to TRBJ1-4, with D possibly being TRBD1 (5 bases). This CDR3 comprises 16 residues. V was cut by 0 bases and J by 0 bases, with 8 bases left in between. The germline V gene encodes CDR1 SGHTA and CDR2 FQGNSA. The CDR3 reads CASSLAGTATNEKLFF. CDR3 in DNA: TGTGCCAGCAGCTTAGCAGGGACTGCAACTAATGAAAAACTGTTTTTT.

The V call is TRBV11-2, the J call TRBJ2-7, with D maybe TRBD1 (6 bases). The length of the CDR3 is 13 residues. Trimming took 10 bases from V and 1 from J, leaving 14 bases between them. Germline assignment: CDR1 SGHAT and CDR2 FQNNGV. CDR3 region: CATRRGGSYEQYF. Written as DNA, the CDR3 is TGTGCCACCCGGCGAGGGGGATCCTACGAGCAGTACTTC.

The chain recombines TRBV21-1 with TRBJ2-2; TRBD1 reflects the table's D call only, with no check against the DNA. TRBV21-1 is recorded as a pseudogene. The CDR3 is 12 amino acids. CDR3 DNA sequence: TGTGCCAAAGACAGGGAAACCGGGGAGCTGTTTTTT. It specifies CAKDRETGELFF.

The sample holds one count of this clone. The chain recombines TRBV7-6 with TRBJ2-2; TRBD1 matches 7 bases. Germline V lookup: CDR1 SGHVS, CDR2 FNYEAQ. There are 15 residues in the CDR3. The ends lost 4 bases at V and 3 bases at J; junction bases unmatched: 5. The DNA of the CDR3 is TGTGCCAGCAGCTCGGGACAGACCTACACCGGGGAGCTGTTTTTT. It translates to CASSSGQTYTGELFF.

This rearrangement joins TRBV5-6 to TRBJ2-7; the D is unclear. In germline, CDR1 is SGHDT, CDR2 YYEEEE. The CDR3 consists of 12 residues. Trimming took 2 bases from V and 3 from J, leaving 6 bases between them. Here the CDR3 reads CASSLSVYEQYF. DNA for the CDR3: TGTGCCAGCAGCTTATCCGTCTACGAGCAGTACTTC.

The gene calls are TRBV4-2 and TRBJ1-3; 10 bases align to TRBD1. In germline, CDR1 is LGHNA, CDR2 YNFKEQ. The V gene end was trimmed by 0 bases and the J gene end by 1 base; junction bases not matched to a gene: 12. The CDR3 is made up of 20 amino acids. The CDR3 coding sequence is TGTGCCAGCAGCCAAGAGCCCCCCGGGACAGGGGAGGTTTCTGGAAACACCATATATTTT. It encodes CASSQEPPGTGEVSGNTIYF.

The rearrangement uses TRBV9 and TRBJ1-4; a possible D gene is TRBD1 (6 bases). Germline CDR1 and CDR2: SGDLS and YYNGEE. The V and J ends lost 4 bases and 6 bases respectively, with 16 bases between them. CDR3 length: 15 residues. This CDR3 is CASSFTGTWDEKLFF. In DNA, the CDR3 is TGTGCCAGCAGCTTCACAGGGACCTGGGATGAAAAACTGTTTTTT. The variable domain in full, completed from reference TRBV9 and TRBJ1-4, reads DSGVTQTPKHLITATGQRVTLRCSPRSGDLSVYWYQQSLDQGLQFLIQYYNGEERAKGNILERFSAQQFPDLHSELNLSSLELGDSALYFCASSFTGTWDEKLFFGSGTQLSVL.

The table lists this clone with a few counts. The V call is TRBV25-1, the J call TRBJ1-2; 7 bases fit TRBD1. The length of the CDR3 is 12 residues. The germline V gene encodes CDR1 MGHDK and CDR2 SYGVNS. V dropped 6 bases and J dropped 4; count of bases not matched to a gene: 2. DNA for the CDR3: TGTGCCAGCAGCGGGACAGTCTATGGCTACACCTTC. It translates to CASSGTVYGYTF.

The CDR3 sequence is CASSARAGGGSPLHF. CDR3 nucleotide sequence: TGTGCCAGCAGCGCCAGGGCCGGGGGGGGTTCACCCCTCCACTTT. The chain has TRBV7-2 and TRBJ1-6; D possibly corresponds to TRBD1 (5 bases). This CDR3 is 15 amino acids long. The V end was cut by 5 bases, the J end by 9 bases, with 17 bases between. Per the germline V gene, CDR1 is SGHTA and CDR2 is FQGNSA.

The chain combines TRBV7-2 with TRBJ2-5; 7 bases match TRBD1. Germline V gene sequence: CDR1 SGHTA, CDR2 FQGNSA. There are 15 residues in the CDR3. The V segment lost 5 bases and the J segment 0 bases; nucleotides outside the gene matches: 6. The CDR3 region has the DNA TGTGCCAGCAGCGACCGGGACAGAGACCAAGAGACCCAGTACTTC. As protein: CASSDRDRDQETQYF.

Details on this clone: This CDR3 is also generated by other DNA sequences in the sample. The rearrangement joins TRBV9 to TRBJ1-5; weak D call: TRBD1 (5 bases). The CDR3 contains 15 residues. Trimming removed 5 bases at V and 3 bases at J, with 15 bases between. Germline V CDR1 and CDR2: SGDLS, YYNGEE. The CDR3 nucleotides read TGTGCCAGCAGTGTCTCAGGGTTTTCCAATCAGCCCCAGCATTTT. Translating it yields CASSVSGFSNQPQHF.

J is TRBJ2-5 and V is TRBV4-1, with 10 bases that match TRBD2. The CDR3 consists of 17 residues. Germline V gene sequence: CDR1 MGHRA, CDR2 YSYEKL. V trimming: 1 base; J trimming: 4 bases; junction bases outside the gene matches: 9. CDR3 in amino acids: CASSQGLTSGGGETQYF. The CDR3 region has the DNA TGCGCCAGCAGCCAAGGGCTCACAAGCGGGGGGGGAGAGACCCAGTACTTC.